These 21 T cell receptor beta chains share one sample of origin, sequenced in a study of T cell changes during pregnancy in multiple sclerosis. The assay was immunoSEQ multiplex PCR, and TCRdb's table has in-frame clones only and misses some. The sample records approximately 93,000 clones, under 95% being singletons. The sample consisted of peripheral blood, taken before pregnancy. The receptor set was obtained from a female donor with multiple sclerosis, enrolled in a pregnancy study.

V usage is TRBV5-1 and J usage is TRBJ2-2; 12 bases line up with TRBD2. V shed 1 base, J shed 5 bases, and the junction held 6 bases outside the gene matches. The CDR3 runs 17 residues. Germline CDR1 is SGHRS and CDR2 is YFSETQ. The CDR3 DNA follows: TGCGCCAGCAGCTTGTATCGGCTAGCGGGAGGGACCGGGGAGCTGTTTTTT. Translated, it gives CASSLYRLAGGTGELFF.

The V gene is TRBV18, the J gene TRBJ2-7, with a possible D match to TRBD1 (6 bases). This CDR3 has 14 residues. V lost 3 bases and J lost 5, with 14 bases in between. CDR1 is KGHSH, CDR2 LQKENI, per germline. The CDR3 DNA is TGTGCCAGCTCACCCCGGCCAGGGGACGACGAGCAGTACTTC. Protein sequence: CASSPRPGDDEQYF.

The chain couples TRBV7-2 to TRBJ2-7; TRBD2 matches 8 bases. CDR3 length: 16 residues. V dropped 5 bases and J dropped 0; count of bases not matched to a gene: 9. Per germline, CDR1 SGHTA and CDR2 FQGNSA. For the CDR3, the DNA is TGTGCCAGCAGCCATACTAGCGGCCCGAGCTCCTACGAGCAGTACTTC. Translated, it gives CASSHTSGPSSYEQYF.

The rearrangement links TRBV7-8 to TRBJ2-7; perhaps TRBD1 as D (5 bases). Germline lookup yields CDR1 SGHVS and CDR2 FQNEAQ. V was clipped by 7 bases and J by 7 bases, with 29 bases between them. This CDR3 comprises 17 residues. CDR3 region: CASTETLSRSRVGEQYF. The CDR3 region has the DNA TGTGCCAGCACCGAGACCCTATCCAGGAGCAGGGTGGGGGAGCAGTACTTC.

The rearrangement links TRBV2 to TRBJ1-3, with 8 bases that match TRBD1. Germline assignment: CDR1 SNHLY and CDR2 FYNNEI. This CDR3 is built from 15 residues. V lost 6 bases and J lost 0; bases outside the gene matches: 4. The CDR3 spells CASRGQVGSGNTIYF. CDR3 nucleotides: TGTGCCAGCAGGGGACAGGTGGGCTCTGGAAACACCATATATTTT.

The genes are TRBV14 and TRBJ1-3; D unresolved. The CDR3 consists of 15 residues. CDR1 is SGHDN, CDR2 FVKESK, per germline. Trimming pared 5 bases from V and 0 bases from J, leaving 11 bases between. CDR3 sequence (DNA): TGTGCCAGCAGCGAACCCCTATTCTCTGGAAACACCATATATTTT. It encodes CASSEPLFSGNTIYF.

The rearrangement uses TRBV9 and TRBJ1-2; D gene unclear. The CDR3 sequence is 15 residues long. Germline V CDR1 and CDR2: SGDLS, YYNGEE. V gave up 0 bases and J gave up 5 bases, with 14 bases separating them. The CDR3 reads CASSVATSAGYGYTF. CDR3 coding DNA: TGTGCCAGCAGCGTAGCTACTTCGGCGGGTTATGGCTACACCTTC. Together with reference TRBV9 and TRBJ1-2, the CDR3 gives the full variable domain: DSGVTQTPKHLITATGQRVTLRCSPRSGDLSVYWYQQSLDQGLQFLIQYYNGEERAKGNILERFSAQQFPDLHSELNLSSLELGDSALYFCASSVATSAGYGYTFGSGTRLTVV.

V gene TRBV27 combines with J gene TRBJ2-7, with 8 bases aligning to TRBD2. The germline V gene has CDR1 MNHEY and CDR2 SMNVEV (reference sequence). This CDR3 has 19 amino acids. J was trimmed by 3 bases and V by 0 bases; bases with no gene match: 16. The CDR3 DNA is TGTGCCAGCAGTTTATCGTTTACGGCGCCGGGGGGGCCCGTCTACGAGCAGTACTTC. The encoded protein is CASSLSFTAPGGPVYEQYF.

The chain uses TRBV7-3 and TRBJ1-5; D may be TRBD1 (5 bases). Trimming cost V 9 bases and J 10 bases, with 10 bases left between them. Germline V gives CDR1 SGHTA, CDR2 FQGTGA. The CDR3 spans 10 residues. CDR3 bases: TGTGCCAGGGGGCCGGTTCCCCAGCATTTT. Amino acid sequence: CARGPVPQHF.

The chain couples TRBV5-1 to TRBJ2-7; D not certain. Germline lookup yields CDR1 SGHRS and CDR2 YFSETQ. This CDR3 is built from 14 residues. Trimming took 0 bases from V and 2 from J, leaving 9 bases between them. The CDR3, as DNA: TGCGCCAGCAGCTTGGAACACCCGACCTACGAGCAGTACTTC. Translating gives CASSLEHPTYEQYF. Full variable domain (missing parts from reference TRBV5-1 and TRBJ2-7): KAGVTQTPRYLIKTRGQQVTLSCSPISGHRSVSWYQQTPGQGLQFLFEYFSETQRNKGNFPGRFSGRQFSNSRSEMNVSTLELGDSALYLCASSLEHPTYEQYFGPGTRLTVT.

The chain's CDR3 is CASSHTGLDSTDTQYF. The DNA for the CDR3 is TGCGCCAGCAGCCATACAGGGTTAGATAGCACAGATACGCAGTATTTT. V usage is TRBV5-1 and J usage is TRBJ2-3, with D possibly TRBD1 on 6 matching bases. The CDR3 sequence is 16 residues long. Germline V CDR1 and CDR2: SGHRS, YFSETQ. The V end was cut by 4 bases, the J end by 0 bases, with 15 bases between.

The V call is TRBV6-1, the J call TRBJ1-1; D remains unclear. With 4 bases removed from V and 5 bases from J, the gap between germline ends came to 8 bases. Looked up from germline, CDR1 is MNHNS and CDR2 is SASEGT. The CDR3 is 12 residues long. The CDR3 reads CASSGGGTEAFF. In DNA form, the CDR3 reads TGTGCCAGCAGTGGAGGCGGGACTGAAGCTTTCTTT.

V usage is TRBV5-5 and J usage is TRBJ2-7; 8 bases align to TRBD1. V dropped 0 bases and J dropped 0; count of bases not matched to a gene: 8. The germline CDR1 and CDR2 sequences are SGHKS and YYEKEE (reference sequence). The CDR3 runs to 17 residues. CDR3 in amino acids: CASSLVRGDRSSYEQYF. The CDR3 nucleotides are TGTGCCAGCAGCTTGGTAAGGGGGGACAGGAGCTCCTACGAGCAGTACTTC.

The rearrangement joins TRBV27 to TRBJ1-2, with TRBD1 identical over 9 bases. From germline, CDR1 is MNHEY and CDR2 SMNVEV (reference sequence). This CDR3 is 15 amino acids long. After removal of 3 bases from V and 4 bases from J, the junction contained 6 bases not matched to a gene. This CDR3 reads CASSFRDRAIYGYTF. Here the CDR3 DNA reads TGTGCCAGCAGTTTCAGGGACAGGGCCATCTATGGCTACACCTTC.

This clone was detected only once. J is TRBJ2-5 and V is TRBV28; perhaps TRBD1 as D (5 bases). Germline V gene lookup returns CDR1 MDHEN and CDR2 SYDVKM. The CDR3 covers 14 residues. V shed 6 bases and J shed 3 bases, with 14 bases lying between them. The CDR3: CASSPAGWEETQYF. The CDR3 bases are TGTGCCAGCAGCCCAGCAGGGTGGGAAGAGACCCAGTACTTC.

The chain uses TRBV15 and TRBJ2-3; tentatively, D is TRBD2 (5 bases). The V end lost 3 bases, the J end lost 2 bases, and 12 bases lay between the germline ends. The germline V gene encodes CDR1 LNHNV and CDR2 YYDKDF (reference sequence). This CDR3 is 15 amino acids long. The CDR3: CATSRQRGVTDTQYF. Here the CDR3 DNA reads TGTGCCACCAGCAGGCAACGGGGAGTCACAGATACGCAGTATTTT.

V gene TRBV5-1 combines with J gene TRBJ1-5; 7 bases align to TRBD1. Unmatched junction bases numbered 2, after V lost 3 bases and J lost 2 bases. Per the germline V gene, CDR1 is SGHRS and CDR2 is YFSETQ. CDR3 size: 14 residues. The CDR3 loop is CASSWDSGNQPQHF. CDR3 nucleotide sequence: TGCGCCAGCAGCTGGGACAGCGGCAATCAGCCCCAGCATTTT. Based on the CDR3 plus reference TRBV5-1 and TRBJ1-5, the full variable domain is KAGVTQTPRYLIKTRGQQVTLSCSPISGHRSVSWYQQTPGQGLQFLFEYFSETQRNKGNFPGRFSGRQFSNSRSEMNVSTLELGDSALYLCASSWDSGNQPQHFGDGTRLSIL.

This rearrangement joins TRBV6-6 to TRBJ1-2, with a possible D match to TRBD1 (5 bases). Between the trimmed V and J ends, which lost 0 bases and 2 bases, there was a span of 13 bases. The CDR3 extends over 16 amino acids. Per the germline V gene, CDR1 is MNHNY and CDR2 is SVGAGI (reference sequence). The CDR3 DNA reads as TGTGCCAGCAGTTACTCGCGGCAGGGAGGGAACTATGGCTACACCTTC. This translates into CASSYSRQGGNYGYTF.

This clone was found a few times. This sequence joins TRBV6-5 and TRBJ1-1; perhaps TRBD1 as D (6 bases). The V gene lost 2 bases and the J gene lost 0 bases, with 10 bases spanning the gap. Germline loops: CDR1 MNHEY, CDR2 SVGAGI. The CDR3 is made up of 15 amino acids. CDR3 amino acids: CASSYTHRVNTEAFF. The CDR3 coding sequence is TGTGCCAGCAGTTACACCCACAGGGTGAACACTGAAGCTTTCTTT.

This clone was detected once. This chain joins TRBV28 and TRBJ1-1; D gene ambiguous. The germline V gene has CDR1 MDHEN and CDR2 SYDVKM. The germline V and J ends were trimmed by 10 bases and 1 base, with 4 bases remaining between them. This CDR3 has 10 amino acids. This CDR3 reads CATGNTEAFF. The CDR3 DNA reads TGTGCCACCGGGAACACTGAAGCTTTCTTT.

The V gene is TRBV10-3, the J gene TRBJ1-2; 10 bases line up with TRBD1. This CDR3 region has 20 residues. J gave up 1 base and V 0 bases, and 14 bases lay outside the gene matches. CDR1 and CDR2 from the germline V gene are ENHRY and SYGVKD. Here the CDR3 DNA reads TGTGCCATCAGTGAGTCGAGGATAGTTCGACAGGGGGCTATTAACTATGGCTACACCTTC. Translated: CAISESRIVRQGAINYGYTF.